One TCR beta chain is described in this entry. The CDR3 extends over 15 amino acids. With 6 bases removed from V and 0 bases from J, the gap between germline ends came to 12 bases. Germline assignment: CDR1 MNHEY and CDR2 SMNVEV (reference sequence). These data come from a study of T cell responses to AZD1222 COVID-19 vaccine. Some clones are missing from TCRdb's copy, which holds only in-frame ones; the method was immunoSEQ multiplex PCR. The repertoire holds about 180,000 clones, around nine tenths seen once, with approximately 10% in the top ten. The sequence derives from an adult who received the AZD1222 COVID-19 vaccine. Sequencing used peripheral blood, obtained 28 days after the second AZD1222 dose. V gene TRBV27 combines with J gene TRBJ2-1, with D possibly being TRBD1 or TRBD2 (5 bases each). Written as DNA, the CDR3 is TGTGCCAGCAGAAACGCAGGGAGCTCCTACAATGAGCAGTTCTTC. It codes for CASRNAGSSYNEQFF.